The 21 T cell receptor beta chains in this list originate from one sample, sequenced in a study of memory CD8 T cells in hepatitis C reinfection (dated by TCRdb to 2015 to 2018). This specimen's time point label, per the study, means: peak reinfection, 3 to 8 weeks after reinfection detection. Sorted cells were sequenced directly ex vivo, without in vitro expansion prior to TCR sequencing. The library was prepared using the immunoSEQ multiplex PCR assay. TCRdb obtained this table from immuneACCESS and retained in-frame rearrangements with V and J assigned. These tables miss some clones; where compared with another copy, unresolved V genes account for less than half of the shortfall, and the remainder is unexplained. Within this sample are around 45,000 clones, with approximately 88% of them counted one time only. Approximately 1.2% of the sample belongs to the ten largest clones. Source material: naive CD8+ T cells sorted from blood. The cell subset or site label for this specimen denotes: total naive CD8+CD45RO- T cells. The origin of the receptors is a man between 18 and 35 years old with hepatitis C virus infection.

CDR3 sequence reads: CAWTRTGTFTDTQYF. CDR3 in DNA: TGTGCCTGGACCCGGACAGGGACTTTCACAGATACGCAGTATTTT. This chain connects TRBV30 to TRBJ2-3, with 8 bases aligning to TRBD1. Germline CDR1 and CDR2: GTSNPN and SVGIG (reference sequence). Trimming at V came to 4 bases and at J to 2 bases, leaving 8 bases not matched to a gene. The CDR3 is made up of 15 amino acids.

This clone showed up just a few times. The chain's CDR3 is CASLGYEQYF. DNA of the CDR3: TGTGCCAGCCTCGGCTACGAGCAGTACTTC. V gene TRBV2 combines with J gene TRBJ2-7; the D is unclear. The V and J ends lost 8 bases and 3 bases respectively, with 5 bases between them. CDR3 size: 10 residues. Germline assignment: CDR1 SNHLY and CDR2 FYNNEI. Full variable domain (missing parts from reference TRBV2 and TRBJ2-7): EPEVTQTPSHQVTQMGQEVILRCVPISNHLYFYWYRQILGQKVEFLVSFYNNEISEKSEIFDDQFSVERPDGSNFTLKIRSTKLEDSAMYFCASLGYEQYFGPGTRLTVT.

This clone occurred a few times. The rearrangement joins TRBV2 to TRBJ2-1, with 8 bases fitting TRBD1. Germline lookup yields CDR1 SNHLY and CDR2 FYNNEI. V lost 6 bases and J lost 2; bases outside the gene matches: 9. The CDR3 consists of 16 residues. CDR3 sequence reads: CASSSRTGKAYNEQFF. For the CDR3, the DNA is TGTGCCAGCAGCAGCCGGACAGGGAAGGCCTACAATGAGCAGTTCTTC. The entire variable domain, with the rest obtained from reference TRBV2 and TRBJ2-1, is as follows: EPEVTQTPSHQVTQMGQEVILRCVPISNHLYFYWYRQILGQKVEFLVSFYNNEISEKSEIFDDQFSVERPDGSNFTLKIRSTKLEDSAMYFCASSSRTGKAYNEQFFGPGTRLTVL.

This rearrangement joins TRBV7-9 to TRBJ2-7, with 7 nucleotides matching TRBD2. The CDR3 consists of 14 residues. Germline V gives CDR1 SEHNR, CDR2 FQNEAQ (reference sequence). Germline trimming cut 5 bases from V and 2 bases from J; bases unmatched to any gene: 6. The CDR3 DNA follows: TGTGCCAGCAGCGTAAGCGGACTAGCCTACGAGCAGTACTTC. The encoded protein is CASSVSGLAYEQYF.

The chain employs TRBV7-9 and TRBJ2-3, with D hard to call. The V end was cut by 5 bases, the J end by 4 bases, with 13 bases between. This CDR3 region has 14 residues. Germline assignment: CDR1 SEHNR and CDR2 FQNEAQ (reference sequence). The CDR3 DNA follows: TGTGCCAGCAGCCCCCCTGTGGCCTCAGATACGCAGTATTTT. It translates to CASSPPVASDTQYF. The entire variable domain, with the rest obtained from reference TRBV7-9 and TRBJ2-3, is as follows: DTGVSQNPRHKITKRGQNVTFRCDPISEHNRLYWYRQTLGQGPEFLTYFQNEAQLEKSRLLSDRFSAERPKGSFSTLEIQRTEQGDSAMYLCASSPPVASDTQYFGPGTRLTVL.

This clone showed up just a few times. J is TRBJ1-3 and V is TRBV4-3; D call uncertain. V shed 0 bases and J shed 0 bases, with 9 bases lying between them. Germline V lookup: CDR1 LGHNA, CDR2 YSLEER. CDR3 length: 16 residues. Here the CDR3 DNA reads TGCGCCAGCAGCCAAGAAGGCAGACTCTCTGGAAACACCATATATTTT. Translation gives CASSQEGRLSGNTIYF.

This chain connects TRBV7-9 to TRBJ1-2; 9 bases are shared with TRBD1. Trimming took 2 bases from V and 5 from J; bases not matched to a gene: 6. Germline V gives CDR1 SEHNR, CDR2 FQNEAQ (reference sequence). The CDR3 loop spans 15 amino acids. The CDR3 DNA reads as TGTGCCAGCAGCTTATACAGGGGGCGCTTATATGGCTACACCTTC. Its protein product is CASSLYRGRLYGYTF.

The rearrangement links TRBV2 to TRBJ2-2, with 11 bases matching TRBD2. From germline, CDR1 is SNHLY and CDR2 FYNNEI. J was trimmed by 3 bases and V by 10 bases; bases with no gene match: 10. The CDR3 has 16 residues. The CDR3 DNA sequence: TGTGCCATCCAGAATAGCGGGGGGGCCGACACCGGGGAGCTGTTTTTT. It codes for CAIQNSGGADTGELFF. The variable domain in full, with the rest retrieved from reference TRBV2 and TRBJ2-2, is EPEVTQTPSHQVTQMGQEVILRCVPISNHLYFYWYRQILGQKVEFLVSFYNNEISEKSEIFDDQFSVERPDGSNFTLKIRSTKLEDSAMYFCAIQNSGGADTGELFFGEGSRLTVL.

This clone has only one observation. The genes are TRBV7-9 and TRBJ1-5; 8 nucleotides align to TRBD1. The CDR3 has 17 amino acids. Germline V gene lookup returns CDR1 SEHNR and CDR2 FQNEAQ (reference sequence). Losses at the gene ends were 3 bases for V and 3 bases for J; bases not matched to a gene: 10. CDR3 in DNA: TGTGCCAGCAGCTTCCTATCTCCGACAGGGGACAATCAGCCCCAGCATTTT. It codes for CASSFLSPTGDNQPQHF.

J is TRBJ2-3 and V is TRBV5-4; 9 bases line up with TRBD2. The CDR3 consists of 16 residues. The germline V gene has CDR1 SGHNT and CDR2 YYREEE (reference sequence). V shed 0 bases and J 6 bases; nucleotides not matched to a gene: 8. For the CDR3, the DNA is TGTGCCAGCAGCTTGGAGGGGGGGACTAGCCGCGATACGCAGTATTTT. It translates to CASSLEGGTSRDTQYF.

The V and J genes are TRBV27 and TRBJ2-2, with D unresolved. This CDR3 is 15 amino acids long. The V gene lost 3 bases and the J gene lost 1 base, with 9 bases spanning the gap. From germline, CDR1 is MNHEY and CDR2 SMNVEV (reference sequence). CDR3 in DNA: TGTGCCAGCAGTTTGTTCTCTCTGAACACCGGGGAGCTGTTTTTT. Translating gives CASSLFSLNTGELFF.

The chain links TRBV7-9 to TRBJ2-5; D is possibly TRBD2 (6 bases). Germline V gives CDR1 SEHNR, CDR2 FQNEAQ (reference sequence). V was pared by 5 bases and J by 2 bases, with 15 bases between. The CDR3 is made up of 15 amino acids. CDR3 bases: TGTGCCAGCAGCGACTATGGGGCGGGGCAAGAGACCCAGTACTTC. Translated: CASSDYGAGQETQYF.

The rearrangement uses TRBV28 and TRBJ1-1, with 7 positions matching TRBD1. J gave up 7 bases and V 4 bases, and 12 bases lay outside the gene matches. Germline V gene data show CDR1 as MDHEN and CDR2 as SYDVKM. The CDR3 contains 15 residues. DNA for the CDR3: TGTGCCAGCAGTTCGTTTACTCAAGACAGGGATGAAGCTTTCTTT. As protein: CASSSFTQDRDEAFF.

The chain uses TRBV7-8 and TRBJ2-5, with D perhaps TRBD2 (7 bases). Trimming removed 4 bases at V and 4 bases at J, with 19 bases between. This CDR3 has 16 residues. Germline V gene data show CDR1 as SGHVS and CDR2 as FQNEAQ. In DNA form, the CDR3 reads TGTGCCAGCAGCTGGGTAGGGGGAGGGCCGGGAGAGACCCAGTACTTC. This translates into CASSWVGGGPGETQYF.

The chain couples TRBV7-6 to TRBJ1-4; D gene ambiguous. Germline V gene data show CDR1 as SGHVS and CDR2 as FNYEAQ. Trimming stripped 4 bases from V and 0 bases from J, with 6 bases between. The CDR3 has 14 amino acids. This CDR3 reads CASSWEATNEKLFF. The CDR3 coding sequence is TGTGCCAGCAGCTGGGAGGCAACTAATGAAAAACTGTTTTTT. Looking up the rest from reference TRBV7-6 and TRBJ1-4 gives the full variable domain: GAGVSQSPRYKVTKRGQDVALRCDPISGHVSLYWYRQALGQGPEFLTYFNYEAQQDKSGLPNDRFSAERPEGSISTLTIQRTEQRDSAMYRCASSWEATNEKLFFGSGTQLSVL.

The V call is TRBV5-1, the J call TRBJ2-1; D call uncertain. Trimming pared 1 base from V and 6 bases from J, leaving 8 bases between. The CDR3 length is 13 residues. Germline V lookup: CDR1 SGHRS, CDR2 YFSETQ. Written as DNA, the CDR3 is TGCGCCAGCAGCTTGTGGGCAGCCAATGAGCAGTTCTTC. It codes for CASSLWAANEQFF.

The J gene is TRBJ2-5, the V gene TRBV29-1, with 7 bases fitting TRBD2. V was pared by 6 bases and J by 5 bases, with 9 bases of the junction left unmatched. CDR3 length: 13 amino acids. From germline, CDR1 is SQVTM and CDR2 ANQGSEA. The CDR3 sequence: CSVGVGGGETQYF. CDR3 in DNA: TGCAGCGTGGGGGTTGGGGGGGGTGAGACCCAGTACTTC.

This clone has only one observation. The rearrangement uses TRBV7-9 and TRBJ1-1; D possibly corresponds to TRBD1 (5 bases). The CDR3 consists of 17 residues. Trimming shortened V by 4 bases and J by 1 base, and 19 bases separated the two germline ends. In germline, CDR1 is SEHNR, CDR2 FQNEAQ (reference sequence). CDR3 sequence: CASSSGGRGLRNTEAFF. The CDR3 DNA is TGTGCCAGCAGCTCCGGAGGAAGGGGACTGCGGAACACTGAAGCTTTCTTT.

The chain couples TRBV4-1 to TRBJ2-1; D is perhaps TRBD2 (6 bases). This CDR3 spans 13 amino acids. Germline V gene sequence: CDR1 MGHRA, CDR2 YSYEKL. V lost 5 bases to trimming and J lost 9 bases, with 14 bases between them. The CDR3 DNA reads TGCGCCAGCAGCGAAGGAGGGTCGGGTGAGCAGTTCTTC. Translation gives CASSEGGSGEQFF.

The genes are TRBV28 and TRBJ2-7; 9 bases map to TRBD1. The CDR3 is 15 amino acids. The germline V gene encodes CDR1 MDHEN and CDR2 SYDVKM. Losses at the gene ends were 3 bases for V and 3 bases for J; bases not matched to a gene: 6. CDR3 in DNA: TGTGCCAGCAGTTTCCGGACAGGGGTGGACTACGAGCAGTACTTC. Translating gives CASSFRTGVDYEQYF.

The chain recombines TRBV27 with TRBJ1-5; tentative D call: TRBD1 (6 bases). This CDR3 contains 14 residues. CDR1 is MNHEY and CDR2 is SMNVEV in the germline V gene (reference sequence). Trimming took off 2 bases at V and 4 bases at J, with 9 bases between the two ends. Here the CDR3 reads CASSLIGQNQPQHF. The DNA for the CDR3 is TGTGCCAGCAGTTTAATCGGACAGAATCAGCCCCAGCATTTT.